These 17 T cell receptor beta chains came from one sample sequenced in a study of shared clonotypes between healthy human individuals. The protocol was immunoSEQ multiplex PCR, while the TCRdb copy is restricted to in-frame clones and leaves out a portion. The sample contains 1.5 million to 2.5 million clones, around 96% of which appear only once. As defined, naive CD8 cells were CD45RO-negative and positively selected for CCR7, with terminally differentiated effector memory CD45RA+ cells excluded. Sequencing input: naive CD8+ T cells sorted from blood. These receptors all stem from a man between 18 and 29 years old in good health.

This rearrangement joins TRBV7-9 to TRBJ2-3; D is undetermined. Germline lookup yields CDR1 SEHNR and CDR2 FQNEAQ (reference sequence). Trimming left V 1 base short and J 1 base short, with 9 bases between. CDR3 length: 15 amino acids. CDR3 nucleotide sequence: TGTGCCAGCAGCTTAGAAGTAGGAGGCACAGATACGCAGTATTTT. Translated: CASSLEVGGTDTQYF.

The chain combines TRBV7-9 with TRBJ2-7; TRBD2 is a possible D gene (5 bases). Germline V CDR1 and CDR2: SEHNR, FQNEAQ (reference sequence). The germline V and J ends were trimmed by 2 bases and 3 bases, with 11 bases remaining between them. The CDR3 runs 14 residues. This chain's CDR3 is CASSLSGTYYEQYF. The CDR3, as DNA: TGTGCCAGCAGCTTAAGCGGAACTTACTACGAGCAGTACTTC.

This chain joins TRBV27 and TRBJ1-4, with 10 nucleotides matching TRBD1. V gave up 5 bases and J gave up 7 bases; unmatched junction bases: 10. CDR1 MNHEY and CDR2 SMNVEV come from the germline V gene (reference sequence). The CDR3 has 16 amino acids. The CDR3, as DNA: TGTGCCAGCAGTACAACTCGGACAGGGGGAAGTGAAAAACTGTTTTTT. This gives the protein CASSTTRTGGSEKLFF. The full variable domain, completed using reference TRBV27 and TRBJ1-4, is EAQVTQNPRYLITVTGKKLTVTCSQNMNHEYMSWYRQDPGLGLRQIYYSMNVEVTDKGDVPEGYKVSRKEKRNFPLILESPSPNQTSLYFCASSTTRTGGSEKLFFGSGTQLSVL.

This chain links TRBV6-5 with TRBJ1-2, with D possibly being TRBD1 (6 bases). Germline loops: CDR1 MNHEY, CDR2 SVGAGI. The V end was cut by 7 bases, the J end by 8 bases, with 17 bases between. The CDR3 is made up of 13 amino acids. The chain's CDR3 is CASTPGGAGGYTF. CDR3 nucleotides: TGTGCCAGCACCCCGGGGGGGGCGGGCGGCTACACCTTC.

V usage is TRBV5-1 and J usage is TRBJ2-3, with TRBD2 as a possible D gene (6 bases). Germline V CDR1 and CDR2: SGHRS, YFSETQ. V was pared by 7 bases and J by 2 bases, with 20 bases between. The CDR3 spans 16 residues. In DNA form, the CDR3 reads TGCGCCAGCGGGGTTCCCGGGACTTCCCCCACAGATACGCAGTATTTT. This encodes CASGVPGTSPTDTQYF.

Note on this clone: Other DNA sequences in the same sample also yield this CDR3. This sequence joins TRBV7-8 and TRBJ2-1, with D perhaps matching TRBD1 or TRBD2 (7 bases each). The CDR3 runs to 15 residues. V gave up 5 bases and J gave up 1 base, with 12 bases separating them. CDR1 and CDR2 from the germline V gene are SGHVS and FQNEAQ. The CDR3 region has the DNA TGTGCCAGCAGCCTCAGGGGGGGGTCCTACAATGAGCAGTTCTTC. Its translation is CASSLRGGSYNEQFF.

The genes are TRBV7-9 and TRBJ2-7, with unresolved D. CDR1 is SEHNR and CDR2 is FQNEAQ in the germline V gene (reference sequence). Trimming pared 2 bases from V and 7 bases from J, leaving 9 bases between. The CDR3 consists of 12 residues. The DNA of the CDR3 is TGTGCCAGCAGCTTATTAGGGATGGAGCAGTACTTC. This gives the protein CASSLLGMEQYF. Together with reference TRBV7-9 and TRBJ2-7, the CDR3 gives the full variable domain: DTGVSQNPRHKITKRGQNVTFRCDPISEHNRLYWYRQTLGQGPEFLTYFQNEAQLEKSRLLSDRFSAERPKGSFSTLEIQRTEQGDSAMYLCASSLLGMEQYFGPGTRLTVT.

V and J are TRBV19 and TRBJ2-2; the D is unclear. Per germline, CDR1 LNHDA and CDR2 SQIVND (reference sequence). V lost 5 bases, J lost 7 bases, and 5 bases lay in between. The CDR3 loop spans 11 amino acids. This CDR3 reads CASSVGGELFF. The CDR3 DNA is TGTGCCAGTAGTGTGGGCGGGGAGCTGTTTTTT.

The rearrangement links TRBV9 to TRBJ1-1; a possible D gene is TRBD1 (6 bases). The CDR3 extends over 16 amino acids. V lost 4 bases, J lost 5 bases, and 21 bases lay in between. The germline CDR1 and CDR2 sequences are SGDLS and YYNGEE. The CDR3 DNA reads TGTGCCAGCAGCCTCGGGCCCGGGGGGCTTAAGACTGAAGCTTTCTTT. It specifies CASSLGPGGLKTEAFF.

CDR3 region: CASSVRGYDYGYTF. CDR3 bases: TGTGCCAGCAGTGTCAGGGGCTACGACTATGGCTACACCTTC. The chain recombines TRBV13 with TRBJ1-2; possibly TRBD1 for D (6 bases). Germline values: CDR1 PRHDT, CDR2 FYEKMQ (reference sequence). Trimming left V 6 bases short and J 3 bases short, with 14 bases between. The length of the CDR3 is 14 residues.

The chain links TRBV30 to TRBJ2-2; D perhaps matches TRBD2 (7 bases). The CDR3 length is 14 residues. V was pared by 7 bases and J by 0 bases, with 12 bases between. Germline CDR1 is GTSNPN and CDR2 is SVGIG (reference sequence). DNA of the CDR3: TGTGCCTTGCCCGGGGGGCCGAACACCGGGGAGCTGTTTTTT. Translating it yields CALPGGPNTGELFF.

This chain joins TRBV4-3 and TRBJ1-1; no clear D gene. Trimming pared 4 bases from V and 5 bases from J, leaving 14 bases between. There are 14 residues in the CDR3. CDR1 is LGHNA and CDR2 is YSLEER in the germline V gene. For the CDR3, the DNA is TGCGCCAGCAGCCTCTCTACCGGGAGTACTGAAGCTTTCTTT. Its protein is CASSLSTGSTEAFF.

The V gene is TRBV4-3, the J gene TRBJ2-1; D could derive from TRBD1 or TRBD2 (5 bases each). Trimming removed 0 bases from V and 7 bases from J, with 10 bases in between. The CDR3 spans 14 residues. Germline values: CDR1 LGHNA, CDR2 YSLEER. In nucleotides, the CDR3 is TGCGCCAGCAGCCAAGAAGTAGAGGGGAATGAGCAGTTCTTC. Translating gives CASSQEVEGNEQFF.

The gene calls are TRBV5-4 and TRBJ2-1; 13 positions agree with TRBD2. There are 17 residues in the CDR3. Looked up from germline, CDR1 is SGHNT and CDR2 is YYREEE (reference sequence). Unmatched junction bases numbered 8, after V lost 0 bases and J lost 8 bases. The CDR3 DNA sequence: TGTGCCAGCAGCTTGGGGTCCGGGACTAGCGGGATATATGAGCAGTTCTTC. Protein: CASSLGSGTSGIYEQFF.

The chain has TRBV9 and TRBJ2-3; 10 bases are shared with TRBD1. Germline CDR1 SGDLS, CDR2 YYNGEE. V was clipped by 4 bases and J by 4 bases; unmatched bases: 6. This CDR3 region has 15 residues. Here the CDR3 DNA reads TGTGCCAGCAGCCATCCGGGACAGGGGTCAGATACGCAGTATTTT. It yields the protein CASSHPGQGSDTQYF.

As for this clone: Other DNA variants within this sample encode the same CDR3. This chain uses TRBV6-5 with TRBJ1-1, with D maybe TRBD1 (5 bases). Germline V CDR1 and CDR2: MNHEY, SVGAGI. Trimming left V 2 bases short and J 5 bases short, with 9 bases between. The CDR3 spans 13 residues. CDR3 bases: TGTGCCAGCAGTTACGGAGAGGGGACTGAAGCTTTCTTT. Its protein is CASSYGEGTEAFF.

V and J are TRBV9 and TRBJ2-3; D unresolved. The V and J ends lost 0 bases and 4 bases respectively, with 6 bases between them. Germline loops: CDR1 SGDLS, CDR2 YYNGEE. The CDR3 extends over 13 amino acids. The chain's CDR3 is CASSVDTADTQYF. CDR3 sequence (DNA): TGTGCCAGCAGCGTAGATACGGCAGATACGCAGTATTTT.